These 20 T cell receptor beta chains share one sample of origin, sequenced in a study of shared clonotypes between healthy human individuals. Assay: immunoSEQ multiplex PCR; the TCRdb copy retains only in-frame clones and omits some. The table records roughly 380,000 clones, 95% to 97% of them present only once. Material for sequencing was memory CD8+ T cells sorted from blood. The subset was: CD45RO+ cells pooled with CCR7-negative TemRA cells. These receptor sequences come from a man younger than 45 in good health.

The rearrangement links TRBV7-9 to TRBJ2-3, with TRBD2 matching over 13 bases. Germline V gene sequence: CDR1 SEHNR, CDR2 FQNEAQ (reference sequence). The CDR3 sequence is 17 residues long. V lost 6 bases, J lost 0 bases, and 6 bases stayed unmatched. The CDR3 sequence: CASRWTSGSSSTDTQYF. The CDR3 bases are TGTGCCAGCAGGTGGACTAGCGGGAGCTCTAGCACAGATACGCAGTATTTT.

For the CDR3, the DNA is TGTGCCAGCAGCCTACGCCAGGGCTCCTACAATGAGCAGTTCTTC. It encodes CASSLRQGSYNEQFF. V usage is TRBV7-2 and J usage is TRBJ2-1, with D possibly TRBD1 on 5 matching bases. Looked up from germline, CDR1 is SGHTA and CDR2 is FQGNSA. The V end lost 5 bases, the J end lost 0 bases, and 11 bases lay between the germline ends. The CDR3 is 15 amino acids.

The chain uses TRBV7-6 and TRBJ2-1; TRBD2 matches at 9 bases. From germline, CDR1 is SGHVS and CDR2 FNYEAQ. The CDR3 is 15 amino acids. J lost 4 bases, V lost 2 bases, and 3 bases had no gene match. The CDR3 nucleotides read TGTGCCAGCAGCTTATCCGCGGGAGGGTACAATGAGCAGTTCTTC. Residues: CASSLSAGGYNEQFF. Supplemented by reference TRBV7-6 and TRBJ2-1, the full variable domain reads GAGVSQSPRYKVTKRGQDVALRCDPISGHVSLYWYRQALGQGPEFLTYFNYEAQQDKSGLPNDRFSAERPEGSISTLTIQRTEQRDSAMYRCASSLSAGGYNEQFFGPGTRLTVL.

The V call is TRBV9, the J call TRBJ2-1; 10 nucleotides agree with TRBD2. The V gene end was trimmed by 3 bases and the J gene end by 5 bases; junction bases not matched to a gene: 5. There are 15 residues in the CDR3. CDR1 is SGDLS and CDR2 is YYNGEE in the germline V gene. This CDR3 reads CASSGGLAGDNEQFF. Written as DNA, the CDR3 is TGTGCCAGCAGCGGCGGTCTAGCGGGAGACAATGAGCAGTTCTTC.

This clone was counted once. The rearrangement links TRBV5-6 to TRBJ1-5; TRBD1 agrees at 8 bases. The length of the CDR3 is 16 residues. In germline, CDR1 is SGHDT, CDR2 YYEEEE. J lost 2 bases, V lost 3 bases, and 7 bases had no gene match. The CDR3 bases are TGTGCCAGCAGCTCAGGACAGGGTAGAGGCAATCAGCCCCAGCATTTT. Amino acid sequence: CASSSGQGRGNQPQHF.

Written as DNA, the CDR3 is TGTGCCAGCAGTTACTGGGGCCCCGGATCCTACGAGCAGTACTTC. Its protein is CASSYWGPGSYEQYF. The chain uses TRBV27 and TRBJ2-7; possible D gene TRBD1, 5 bases. The V end was cut by 4 bases, the J end by 1 base, with 14 bases between. Germline CDR1 is MNHEY and CDR2 is SMNVEV (reference sequence). The CDR3 runs to 15 residues.

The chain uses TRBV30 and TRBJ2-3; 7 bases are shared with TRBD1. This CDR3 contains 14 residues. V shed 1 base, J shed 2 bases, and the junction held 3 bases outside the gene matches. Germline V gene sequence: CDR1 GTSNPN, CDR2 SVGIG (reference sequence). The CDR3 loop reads CAWSATGHTDTQYF. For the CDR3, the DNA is TGTGCCTGGAGTGCGACAGGGCACACAGATACGCAGTATTTT.

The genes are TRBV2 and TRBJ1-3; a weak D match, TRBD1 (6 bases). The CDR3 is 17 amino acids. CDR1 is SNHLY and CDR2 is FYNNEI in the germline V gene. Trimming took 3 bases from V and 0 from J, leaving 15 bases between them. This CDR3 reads CASSDPYRTDSGNTIYF. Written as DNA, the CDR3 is TGTGCCAGCAGTGACCCATATAGGACAGACTCTGGAAACACCATATATTTT.

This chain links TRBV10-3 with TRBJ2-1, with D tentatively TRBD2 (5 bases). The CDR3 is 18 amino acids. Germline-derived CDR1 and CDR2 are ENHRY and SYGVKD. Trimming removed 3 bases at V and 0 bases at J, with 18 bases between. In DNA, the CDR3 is TGTGCCATCAGTGATCCTTCCCGGGAATCTAGCTCCTACAATGAGCAGTTCTTC. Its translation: CAISDPSRESSSYNEQFF.

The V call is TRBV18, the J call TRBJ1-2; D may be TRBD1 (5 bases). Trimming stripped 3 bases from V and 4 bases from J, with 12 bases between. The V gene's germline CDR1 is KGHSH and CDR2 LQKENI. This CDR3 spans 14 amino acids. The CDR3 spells CASSPRDPLYGYTF. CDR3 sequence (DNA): TGTGCCAGCTCACCTCGGGACCCCCTCTATGGCTACACCTTC.

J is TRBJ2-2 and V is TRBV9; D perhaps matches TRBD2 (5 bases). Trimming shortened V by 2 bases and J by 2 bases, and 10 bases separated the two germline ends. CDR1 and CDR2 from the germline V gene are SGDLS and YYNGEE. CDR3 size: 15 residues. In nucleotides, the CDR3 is TGTGCCAGCAGCGTTGGACTGCTCAACACCGGGGAGCTGTTTTTT. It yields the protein CASSVGLLNTGELFF.

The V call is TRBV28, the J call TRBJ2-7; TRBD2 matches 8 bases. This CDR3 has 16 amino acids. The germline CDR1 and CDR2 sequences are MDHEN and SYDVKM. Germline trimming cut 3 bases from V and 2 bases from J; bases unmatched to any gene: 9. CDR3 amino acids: CASSFSGSGAPYEQYF. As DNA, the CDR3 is TGTGCCAGCAGTTTTTCTGGTAGCGGGGCCCCCTACGAGCAGTACTTC.

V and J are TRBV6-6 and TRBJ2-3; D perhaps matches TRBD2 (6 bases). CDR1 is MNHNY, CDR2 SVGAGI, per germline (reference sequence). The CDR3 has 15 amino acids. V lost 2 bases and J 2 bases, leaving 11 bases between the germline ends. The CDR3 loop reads CASSYGTGDTDTQYF. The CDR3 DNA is TGTGCCAGCAGTTACGGGACTGGCGACACAGATACGCAGTATTTT.

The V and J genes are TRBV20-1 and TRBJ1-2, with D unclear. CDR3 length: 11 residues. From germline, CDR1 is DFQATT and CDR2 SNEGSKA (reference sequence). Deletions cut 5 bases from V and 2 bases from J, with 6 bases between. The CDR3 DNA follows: TGCAGTGCTGCCACCAACTATGGCTACACCTTC. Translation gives CSAATNYGYTF.

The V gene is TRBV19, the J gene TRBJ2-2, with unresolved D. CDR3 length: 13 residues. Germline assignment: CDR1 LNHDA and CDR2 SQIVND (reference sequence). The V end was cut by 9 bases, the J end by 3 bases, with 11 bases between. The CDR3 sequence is CASARMDTGELFF. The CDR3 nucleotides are TGTGCCAGCGCCCGAATGGACACCGGGGAGCTGTTTTTT.

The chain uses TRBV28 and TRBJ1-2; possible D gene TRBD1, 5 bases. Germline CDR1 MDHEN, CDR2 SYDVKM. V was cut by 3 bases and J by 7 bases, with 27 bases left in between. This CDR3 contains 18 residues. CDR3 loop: CASSLSPARQRPIGGYTF. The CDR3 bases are TGTGCCAGCAGTTTGAGCCCTGCTCGACAGCGACCTATCGGTGGCTACACCTTC.

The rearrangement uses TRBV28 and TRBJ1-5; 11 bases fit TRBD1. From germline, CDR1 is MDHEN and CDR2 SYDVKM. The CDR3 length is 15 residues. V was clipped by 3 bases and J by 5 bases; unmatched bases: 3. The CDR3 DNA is TGTGCCAGCAGTTTTAGGGACAGGGGGTATCAGCCCCAGCATTTT. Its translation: CASSFRDRGYQPQHF.

In DNA form, the CDR3 reads TGCGCCAGCAGCCTCGGTTACAGGGGGCGCGTCGACGAGCAGTACTTC. This codes for CASSLGYRGRVDEQYF. This sequence joins TRBV5-1 and TRBJ2-7, with 9 nucleotides matching TRBD1. This CDR3 contains 16 residues. Germline V CDR1 and CDR2: SGHRS, YFSETQ. V shed 4 bases, J shed 5 bases, and the junction held 13 bases outside the gene matches.

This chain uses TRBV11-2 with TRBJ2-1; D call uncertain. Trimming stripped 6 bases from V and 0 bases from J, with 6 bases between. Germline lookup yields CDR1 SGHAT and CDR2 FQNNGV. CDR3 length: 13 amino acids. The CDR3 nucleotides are TGTGCCAGCAGGCTAAGCTCCTACAATGAGCAGTTCTTC. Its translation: CASRLSSYNEQFF.

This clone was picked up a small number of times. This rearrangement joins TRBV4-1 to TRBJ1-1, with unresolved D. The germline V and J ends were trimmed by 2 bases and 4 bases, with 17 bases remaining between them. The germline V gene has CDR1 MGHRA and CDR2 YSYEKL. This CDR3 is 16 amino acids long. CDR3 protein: CASSQYPGSYGTEAFF. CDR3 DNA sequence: TGCGCCAGCAGCCAATATCCGGGAAGTTACGGCACTGAAGCTTTCTTT.